These 15 T cell receptor beta chains were all obtained from the same sample, sequenced in a study of T cells in pancreatic ductal adenocarcinoma. TCRdb's copy holds only in-frame clones and misses some; the assay was immunoSEQ multiplex PCR. The repertoire has over 90,000 clones, 90% to 95% of them found once; the top ten carry roughly 3%. Selected pancreatic ductal adenocarcinoma patients had undergone surgery without neoadjuvant therapy. The sample consisted of PBMCs. Every receptor here comes from a human donor with pancreatic ductal adenocarcinoma.

The genes are TRBV27 and TRBJ2-5; D might be TRBD2 (7 bases). Germline values: CDR1 MNHEY, CDR2 SMNVEV (reference sequence). CDR3 size: 15 residues. The V end lost 3 bases, the J end lost 1 base, and 12 bases lay between the germline ends. CDR3 region: CASSFREGGQETQYF. CDR3 in DNA: TGTGCCAGCAGTTTCAGGGAGGGGGGCCAAGAGACCCAGTACTTC.

V is TRBV6-1 and J is TRBJ1-1; tentative D call: TRBD1 (6 bases). CDR1 is MNHNS and CDR2 is SASEGT in the germline V gene. V was pared by 6 bases and J by 1 base, with 15 bases between. This CDR3 contains 15 residues. The CDR3 DNA follows: TGTGCCAGCAGCGTACAGGGTAATTGGAACACTGAAGCTTTCTTT. Translated: CASSVQGNWNTEAFF.

The V and J genes are TRBV28 and TRBJ2-7; a weak D match, TRBD2 (6 bases). The CDR3 has 14 residues. The V gene lost 3 bases and the J gene lost 2 bases, with 11 bases spanning the gap. The V gene's germline CDR1 is MDHEN and CDR2 SYDVKM. Written as DNA, the CDR3 is TGTGCCAGCAGTTTCGTGGGAGGAACCTACGAGCAGTACTTC. Its translation: CASSFVGGTYEQYF.

Concerning this clone itself: Other DNA sequences in this sample translate to the same CDR3. The chain joins TRBV5-1 to TRBJ2-5; a weak D match, TRBD1 (6 bases). This CDR3 is 14 amino acids long. Trimming took off 4 bases at V and 1 base at J, with 11 bases between the two ends. The germline V gene encodes CDR1 SGHRS and CDR2 YFSETQ. The CDR3 DNA sequence: TGCGCCAGCAGCCTAGGCAGGGGCCAAGAGACCCAGTACTTC. It encodes CASSLGRGQETQYF.

The table lists this clone with a count of one. The rearrangement links TRBV18 to TRBJ1-1, with D possibly TRBD1 on 6 matching bases. The V end lost 1 base, the J end lost 4 bases, and 22 bases lay between the germline ends. This CDR3 contains 18 residues. Germline V CDR1 and CDR2: KGHSH, LQKENI. CDR3 protein: CASSPLLGRVDSSTEAFF. The CDR3 nucleotides are TGTGCCAGCTCACCACTTTTAGGGAGGGTGGACAGCTCCACTGAAGCTTTCTTT. Combining the CDR3 with reference TRBV18 and TRBJ1-1 gives the whole variable domain NAGVMQNPRHLVRRRGQEARLRCSPMKGHSHVYWYRQLPEEGLKFMVYLQKENIIDESGMPKERFSAEFPKEGPSILRIQQVVRGDSAAYFCASSPLLGRVDSSTEAFFGQGTRLTVV.

The CDR3 DNA follows: TGTGCCAGCAGCCTAAACGGACTAGCAGCGAACACCGGGGAGCTGTTTTTT. Amino acid sequence: CASSLNGLAANTGELFF. The J gene is TRBJ2-2, the V gene TRBV7-3; 8 nucleotides match TRBD2. CDR3 length equals 17 residues. Germline lookup yields CDR1 SGHTA and CDR2 FQGTGA. V shed 5 bases, J shed 0 bases, and the junction held 8 bases outside the gene matches.

This chain links TRBV5-5 with TRBJ2-7, with D uncertain. The CDR3 runs 14 residues. Germline CDR1 reads SGHKS; CDR2 reads YYEKEE (reference sequence). V was clipped by 1 base and J by 6 bases, with 14 bases between them. The chain's CDR3 is CASSLQLWASEQYF. DNA for the CDR3: TGTGCCAGCAGCTTGCAATTATGGGCGTCCGAGCAGTACTTC.

The chain has TRBV7-2 and TRBJ1-2, with TRBD1 matching 11 bases. The CDR3 covers 15 residues. Per germline, CDR1 SGHTA and CDR2 FQGNSA. Losses at the gene ends were 5 bases for V and 5 bases for J; bases not matched to a gene: 7. CDR3 in DNA: TGTGCCAGCAGCCCCGGACAGGGGGCAATGTATGGCTACACCTTC. Amino acid sequence: CASSPGQGAMYGYTF. Complete variable domain (other parts from reference TRBV7-2 and TRBJ1-2): GAGVSQSPSNKVTEKGKDVELRCDPISGHTALYWYRQSLGQGLEFLIYFQGNSAPDKSGLPSDRFSAERTGGSVSTLTIQRTQQEDSAVYLCASSPGQGAMYGYTFGSGTRLTVV.

CDR3 protein: CASSLGQSYNEQFF. CDR3 bases: TGCGCCAGCAGCTTGGGACAGTCCTACAATGAGCAGTTCTTC. This chain joins TRBV5-1 and TRBJ2-1; a possible D gene is TRBD1 (5 bases). This CDR3 has 14 residues. Germline V gives CDR1 SGHRS, CDR2 YFSETQ. Trimming cost V 0 bases and J 1 base, with 5 bases left between them.

The CDR3 sequence: CASRPQGPSSTDTQYF. The CDR3 DNA reads as TGCGCCAGCAGGCCCCAGGGGCCCTCTAGCACAGATACGCAGTATTTT. This chain connects TRBV5-1 to TRBJ2-3; D is perhaps TRBD1 (6 bases). The CDR3 is 16 residues long. The ends were cut back, 5 bases at V and 0 bases at J, with 16 bases in the middle. Germline V gives CDR1 SGHRS, CDR2 YFSETQ. Variable domain in full (rest from reference TRBV5-1 and TRBJ2-3): KAGVTQTPRYLIKTRGQQVTLSCSPISGHRSVSWYQQTPGQGLQFLFEYFSETQRNKGNFPGRFSGRQFSNSRSEMNVSTLELGDSALYLCASRPQGPSSTDTQYFGPGTRLTVL.

The V and J genes are TRBV7-6 and TRBJ1-1, with D uncertain. The CDR3 totals 13 residues. V was cut by 3 bases and J by 4 bases, with 9 bases left in between. Per the germline V gene, CDR1 is SGHVS and CDR2 is FNYEAQ. The CDR3 protein is CASSLELGTEAFF. The CDR3, as DNA: TGTGCCAGCAGCTTGGAGTTGGGCACTGAAGCTTTCTTT.

In its sample, this clone was seen once. This sequence joins TRBV28 and TRBJ2-5, with 8 bases aligning to TRBD2. V shed 9 bases and J 2 bases; nucleotides not matched to a gene: 5. CDR3 size: 13 residues. Germline CDR1 reads MDHEN; CDR2 reads SYDVKM. The CDR3 DNA follows: TGTGCCAGTGCGACTAGCGAGCAAGAGACCCAGTACTTC. Translated, it gives CASATSEQETQYF.

Points on this clone: At the DNA level, this CDR3 is encoded by other sequences in the same sample as well. The genes are TRBV18 and TRBJ2-5; perhaps TRBD1 as D (5 bases). The length of the CDR3 is 13 residues. V lost 0 bases, J lost 5 bases, and 7 bases lay in between. Germline CDR1 reads KGHSH; CDR2 reads LQKENI. The DNA for the CDR3 is TGTGCCAGCTCACCACCGCAGGGCGAGACCCAGTACTTC. This sequence encodes CASSPPQGETQYF.

The genes are TRBV28 and TRBJ2-6, with no clear D. The CDR3 length is 14 residues. The V gene lost 2 bases and the J gene lost 2 bases, with 4 bases spanning the gap. Germline assignment: CDR1 MDHEN and CDR2 SYDVKM. The CDR3 region has the DNA TGTGCCAGCAGTTTACAGGCTGGGGCCAACGTCCTGACTTTC. Protein product: CASSLQAGANVLTF.

The chain links TRBV5-1 to TRBJ2-5; 11 bases agree with TRBD2. CDR1 is SGHRS and CDR2 is YFSETQ in the germline V gene. CDR3 length equals 17 residues. Unmatched junction bases numbered 8, after V lost 0 bases and J lost 4 bases. CDR3 amino acids: CASSLGTIAGGGETQYF. The CDR3 DNA reads as TGCGCCAGCAGCTTGGGGACAATAGCGGGAGGGGGAGAGACCCAGTACTTC.